Here is one T cell receptor beta chain with its context. Its specificity is not known. These data originate in a study of T cell responses to AZD1222 COVID-19 vaccine. Findings and limits, study-wide: Nearly half of spike-specific TCRs reportedly go after variant regions that carry no mutations.

Only in-frame clones appear in the TCRdb table, and some are missing; sequencing was by immunoSEQ multiplex PCR. The sample has around 99,000 clones, over 80% seen once. The V gene's germline CDR1 is KGHSH and CDR2 LQKENI. The ends were cut back, 4 bases at V and 5 bases at J, with 9 bases in the middle. The CDR3 loop spans 13 amino acids. The source material was peripheral blood, sampled 28 days after the second AZD1222 dose. V gene TRBV18 combines with J gene TRBJ2-1; D may be TRBD2 (5 bases). The receptor's source is an adult who received the AZD1222 COVID-19 vaccine. The CDR3 nucleotides are TGTGCCAGCTCACAAGCGGTTCACAATGAGCAGTTCTTC. Protein product: CASSQAVHNEQFF.